Listed here is a single TCR beta chain. The CDR3 length is 15 residues. The germline gives CDR1 MNHNS, CDR2 SASEGT. V was clipped by 5 bases and J by 1 base, with 12 bases between them. This entry belongs to a study of T cell changes during pregnancy in multiple sclerosis. Measured with immunoSEQ multiplex PCR; TCRdb has only the in-frame clones, and not every one. This sample has 80,000 or so clones, with about 90% found just once. The sample here was peripheral blood, taken before pregnancy. This receptor was obtained from a female donor with multiple sclerosis, enrolled in a pregnancy study. The chain uses TRBV6-1 and TRBJ1-3; D is ambiguous. CDR3 in DNA: TGTGCCAGCAGTTCCGCCCCGGGATCTGGAAACACCATATATTTT. It yields the protein CASSSAPGSGNTIYF.